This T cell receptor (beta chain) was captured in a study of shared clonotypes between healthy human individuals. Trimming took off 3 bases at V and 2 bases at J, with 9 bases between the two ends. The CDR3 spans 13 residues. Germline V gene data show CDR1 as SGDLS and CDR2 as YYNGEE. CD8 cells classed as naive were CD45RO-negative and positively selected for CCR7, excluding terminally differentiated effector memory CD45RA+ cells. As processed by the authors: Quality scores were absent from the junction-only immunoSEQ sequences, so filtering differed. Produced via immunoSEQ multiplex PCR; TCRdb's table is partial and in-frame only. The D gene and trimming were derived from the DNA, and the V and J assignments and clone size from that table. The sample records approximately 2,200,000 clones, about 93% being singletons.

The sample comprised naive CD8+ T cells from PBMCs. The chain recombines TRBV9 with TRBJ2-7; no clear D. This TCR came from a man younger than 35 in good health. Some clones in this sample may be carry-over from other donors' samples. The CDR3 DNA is TGTGCCAGCAGCGGGGCTTCCCCCTACGAGCAGTACTTC. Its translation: CASSGASPYEQYF.